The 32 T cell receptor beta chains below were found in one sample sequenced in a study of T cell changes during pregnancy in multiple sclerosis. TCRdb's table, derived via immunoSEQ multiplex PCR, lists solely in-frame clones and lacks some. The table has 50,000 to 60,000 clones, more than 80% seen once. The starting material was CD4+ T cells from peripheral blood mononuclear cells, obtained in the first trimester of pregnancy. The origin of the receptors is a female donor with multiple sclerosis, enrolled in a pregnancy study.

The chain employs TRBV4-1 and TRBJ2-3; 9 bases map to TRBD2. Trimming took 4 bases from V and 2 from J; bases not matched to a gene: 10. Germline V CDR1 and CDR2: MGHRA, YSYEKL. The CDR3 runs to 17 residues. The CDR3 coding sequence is TGCGCCAGCAGCCCCCTTACCCTAGCGGGGCTCACAGATACGCAGTATTTT. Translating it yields CASSPLTLAGLTDTQYF.

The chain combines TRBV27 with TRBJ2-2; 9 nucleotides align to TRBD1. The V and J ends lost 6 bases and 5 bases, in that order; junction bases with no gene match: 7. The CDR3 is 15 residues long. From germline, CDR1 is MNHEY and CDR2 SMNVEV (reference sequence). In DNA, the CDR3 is TGTGCCAGCAGCCCCAACAGGGGGCGTACCGGGGAGCTGTTTTTT. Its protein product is CASSPNRGRTGELFF.

The CDR3 loop reads CASSGGVGGDSNQPQHF. The CDR3, as DNA: TGTGCCAGCAGCGGGGGCGTTGGAGGGGATAGCAATCAGCCCCAGCATTTT. The chain carries TRBV9 and TRBJ1-5; D may be TRBD1 (5 bases). The CDR3 contains 17 residues. V gave up 3 bases and J gave up 0 bases, with 16 bases separating them. From germline, CDR1 is SGDLS and CDR2 YYNGEE. The whole variable domain, filled in from reference TRBV9 and TRBJ1-5, reads DSGVTQTPKHLITATGQRVTLRCSPRSGDLSVYWYQQSLDQGLQFLIQYYNGEERAKGNILERFSAQQFPDLHSELNLSSLELGDSALYFCASSGGVGGDSNQPQHFGDGTRLSIL.

The DNA of the CDR3 is TGTGCCAGCTTCTTAGGAGGGCCACCGAGGGGTCAGCCCCAGCATTTT. Amino acids: CASFLGGPPRGQPQHF. J is TRBJ1-5 and V is TRBV28, with D possibly being TRBD1 (5 bases). This CDR3 is 16 amino acids long. Germline loops: CDR1 MDHEN, CDR2 SYDVKM. V lost 8 bases to trimming and J lost 6 bases, with 23 bases between them.

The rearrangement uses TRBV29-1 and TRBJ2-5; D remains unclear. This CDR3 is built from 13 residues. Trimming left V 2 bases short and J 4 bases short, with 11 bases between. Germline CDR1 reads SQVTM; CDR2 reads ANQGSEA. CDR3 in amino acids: CSVEYSIGETQYF. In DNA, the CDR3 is TGCAGCGTTGAATACAGTATAGGAGAGACCCAGTACTTC.

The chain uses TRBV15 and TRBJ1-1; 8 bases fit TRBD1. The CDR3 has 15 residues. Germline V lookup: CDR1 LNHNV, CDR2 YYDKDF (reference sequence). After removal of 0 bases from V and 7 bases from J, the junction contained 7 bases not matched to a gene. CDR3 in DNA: TGTGCCACCAGCAGAGACGGACAGGGCCTAAGTGAAGCTTTCTTT. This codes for CATSRDGQGLSEAFF.

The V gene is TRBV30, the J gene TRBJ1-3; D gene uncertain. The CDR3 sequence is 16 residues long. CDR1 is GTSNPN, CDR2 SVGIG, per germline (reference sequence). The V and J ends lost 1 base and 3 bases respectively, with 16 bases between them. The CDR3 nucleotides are TGTGCCTGGAGTGGGTCTAAGAGGTTAAGTGGAAACACCATATATTTT. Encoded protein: CAWSGSKRLSGNTIYF.

CDR3 nucleotide sequence: TGTGCCAGCGGGATGCCTCGGGACTCCGGCCGCCGTGGCTACACCTTC. Its protein is CASGMPRDSGRRGYTF. The chain joins TRBV28 to TRBJ1-2; the D gene is possibly TRBD1 (5 bases). The CDR3 runs 16 residues. With 8 bases removed from V and 7 bases from J, the gap between germline ends came to 26 bases. CDR1 and CDR2 (germline): MDHEN, SYDVKM.

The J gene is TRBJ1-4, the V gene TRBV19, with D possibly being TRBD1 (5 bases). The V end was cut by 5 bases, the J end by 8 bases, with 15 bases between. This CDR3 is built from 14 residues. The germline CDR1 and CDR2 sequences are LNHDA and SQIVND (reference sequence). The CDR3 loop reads CASSEGRVSEKLFF. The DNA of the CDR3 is TGTGCCAGTAGTGAAGGCAGGGTTAGCGAAAAACTGTTTTTT.

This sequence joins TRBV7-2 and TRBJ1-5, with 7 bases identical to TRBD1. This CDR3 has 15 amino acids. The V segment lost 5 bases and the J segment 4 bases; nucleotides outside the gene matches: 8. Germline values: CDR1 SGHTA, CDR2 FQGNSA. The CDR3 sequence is CASSLDRDGNQPQHF. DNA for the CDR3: TGTGCCAGCAGCCTAGACAGGGACGGTAATCAGCCCCAGCATTTT.

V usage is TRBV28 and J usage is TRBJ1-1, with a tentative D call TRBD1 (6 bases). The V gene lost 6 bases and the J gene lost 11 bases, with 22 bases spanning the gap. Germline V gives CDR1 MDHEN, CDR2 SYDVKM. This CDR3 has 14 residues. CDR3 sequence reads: CASSLTRPGQSAFF. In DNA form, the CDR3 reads TGTGCCAGCAGCCTCACCCGGCCGGGACAATCTGCTTTCTTT.

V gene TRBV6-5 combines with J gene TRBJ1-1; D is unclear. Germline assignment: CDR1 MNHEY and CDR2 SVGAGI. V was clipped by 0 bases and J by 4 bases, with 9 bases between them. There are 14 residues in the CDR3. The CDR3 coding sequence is TGTGCCAGCAGTTACTCACGGGTAAGCACTGAAGCTTTCTTT. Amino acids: CASSYSRVSTEAFF.

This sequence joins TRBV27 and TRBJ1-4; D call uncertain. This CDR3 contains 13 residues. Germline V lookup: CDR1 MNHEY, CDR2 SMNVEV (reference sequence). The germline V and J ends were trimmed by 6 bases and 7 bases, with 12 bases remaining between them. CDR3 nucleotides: TGTGCCAGCAGGGAATGGGCGGGTGAAAAACTGTTTTTT. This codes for CASREWAGEKLFF.

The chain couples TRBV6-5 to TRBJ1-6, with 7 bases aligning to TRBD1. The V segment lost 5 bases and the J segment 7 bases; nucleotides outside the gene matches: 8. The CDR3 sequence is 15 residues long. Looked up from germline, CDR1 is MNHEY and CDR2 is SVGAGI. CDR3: CASSTWTGNNSPLHF. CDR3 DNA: TGTGCCAGCAGTACTTGGACAGGAAACAATTCACCCCTCCACTTT.

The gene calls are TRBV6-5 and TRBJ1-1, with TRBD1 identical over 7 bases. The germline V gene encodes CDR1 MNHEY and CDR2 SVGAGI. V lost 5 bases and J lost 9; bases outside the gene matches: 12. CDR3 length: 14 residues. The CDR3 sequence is CASSQDRDSNKAFF. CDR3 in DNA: TGTGCCAGCAGTCAAGATAGGGACAGTAATAAAGCTTTCTTT.

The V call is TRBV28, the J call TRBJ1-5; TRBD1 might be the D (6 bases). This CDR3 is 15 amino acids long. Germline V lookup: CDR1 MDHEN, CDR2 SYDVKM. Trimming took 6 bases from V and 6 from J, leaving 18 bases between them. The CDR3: CASRVQGFEGQPQHF. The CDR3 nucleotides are TGTGCCAGCAGAGTACAGGGTTTCGAGGGTCAGCCCCAGCATTTT.

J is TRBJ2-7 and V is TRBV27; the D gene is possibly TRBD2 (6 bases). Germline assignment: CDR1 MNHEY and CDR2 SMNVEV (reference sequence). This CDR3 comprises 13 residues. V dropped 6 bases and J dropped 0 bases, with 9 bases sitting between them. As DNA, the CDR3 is TGTGCCAGCAGGGACGGGGGCTCCTACGAGCAGTACTTC. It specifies CASRDGGSYEQYF.

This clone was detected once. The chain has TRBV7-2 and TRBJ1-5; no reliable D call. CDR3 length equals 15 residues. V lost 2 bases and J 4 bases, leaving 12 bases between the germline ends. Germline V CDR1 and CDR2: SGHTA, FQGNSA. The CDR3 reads CASSLYEAGNQPQHF. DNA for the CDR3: TGTGCCAGCAGCTTATATGAAGCGGGTAATCAGCCCCAGCATTTT.

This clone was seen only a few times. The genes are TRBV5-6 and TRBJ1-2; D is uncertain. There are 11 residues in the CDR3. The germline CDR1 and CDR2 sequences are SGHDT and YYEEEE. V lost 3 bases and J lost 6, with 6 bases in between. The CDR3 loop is CASSWAHGYTF. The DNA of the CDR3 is TGTGCCAGCAGCTGGGCCCATGGCTACACCTTC.

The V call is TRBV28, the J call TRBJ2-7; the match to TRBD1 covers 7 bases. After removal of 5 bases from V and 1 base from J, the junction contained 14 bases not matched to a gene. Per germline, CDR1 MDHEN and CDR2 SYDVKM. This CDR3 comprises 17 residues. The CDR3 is CASSPLGTEGVSYEQYF. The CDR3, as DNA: TGTGCCAGCAGTCCCCTGGGGACAGAGGGGGTGTCCTACGAGCAGTACTTC.

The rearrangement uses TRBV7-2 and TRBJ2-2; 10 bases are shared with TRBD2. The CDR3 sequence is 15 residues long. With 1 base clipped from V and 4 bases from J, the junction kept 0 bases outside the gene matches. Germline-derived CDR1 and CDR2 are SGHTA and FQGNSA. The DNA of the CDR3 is TGTGCCAGCAGCTTAGTAGCGGGAGGCACCGGGGAGCTGTTTTTT. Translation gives CASSLVAGGTGELFF.

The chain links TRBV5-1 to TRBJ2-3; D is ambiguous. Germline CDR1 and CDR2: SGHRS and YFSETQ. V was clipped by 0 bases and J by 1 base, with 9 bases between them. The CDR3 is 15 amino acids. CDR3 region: CASSLALAGTDTQYF. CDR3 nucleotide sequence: TGCGCCAGCAGCTTGGCCTTGGCTGGCACAGATACGCAGTATTTT.

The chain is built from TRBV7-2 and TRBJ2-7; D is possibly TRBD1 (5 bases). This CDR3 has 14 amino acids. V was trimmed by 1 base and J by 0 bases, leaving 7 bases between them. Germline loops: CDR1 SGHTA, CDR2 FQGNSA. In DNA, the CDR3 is TGTGCCAGCAGCTTAGATCAGGGCTCCTACGAGCAGTACTTC. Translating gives CASSLDQGSYEQYF.

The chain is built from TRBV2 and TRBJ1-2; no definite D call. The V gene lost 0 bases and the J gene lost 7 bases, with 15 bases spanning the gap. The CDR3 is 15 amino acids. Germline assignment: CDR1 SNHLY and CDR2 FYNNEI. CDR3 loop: CASSEAFLALRGYTF. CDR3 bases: TGTGCCAGCAGTGAAGCGTTCCTGGCCCTCCGTGGCTACACCTTC.

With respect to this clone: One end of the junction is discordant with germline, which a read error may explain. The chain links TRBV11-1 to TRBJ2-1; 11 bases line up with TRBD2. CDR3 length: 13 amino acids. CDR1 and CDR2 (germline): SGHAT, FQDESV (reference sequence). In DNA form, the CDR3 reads TGTGCCAGCAGCATAGCGGGAGGGAGTGAGCAGTTCTTC. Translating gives CASSIAGGSEQFF. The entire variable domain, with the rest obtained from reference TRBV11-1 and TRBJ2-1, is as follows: EAEVAQSPRYKITEKSQAVAFWCDPISGHATLYWYRQILGQGPELLVQFQDESVVDDSQLPKDRFSAERLKGVDSTLKIQPAELGDSAMYLCASSIAGGSEQFFGPGTRLTVL.

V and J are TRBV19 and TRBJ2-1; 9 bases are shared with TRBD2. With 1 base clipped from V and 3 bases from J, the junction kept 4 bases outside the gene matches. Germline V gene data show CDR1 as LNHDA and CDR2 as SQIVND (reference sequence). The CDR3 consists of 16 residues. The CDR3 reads CASSIGLAGLYNEQFF. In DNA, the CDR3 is TGTGCCAGTAGTATAGGGCTAGCGGGGCTCTACAATGAGCAGTTCTTC.

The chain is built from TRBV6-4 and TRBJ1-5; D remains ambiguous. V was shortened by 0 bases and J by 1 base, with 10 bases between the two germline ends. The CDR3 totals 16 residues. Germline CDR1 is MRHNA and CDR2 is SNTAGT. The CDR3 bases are TGTGCCAGCAGTGACTCGGGGAGGGTGAGCAATCAGCCCCAGCATTTT. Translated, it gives CASSDSGRVSNQPQHF.

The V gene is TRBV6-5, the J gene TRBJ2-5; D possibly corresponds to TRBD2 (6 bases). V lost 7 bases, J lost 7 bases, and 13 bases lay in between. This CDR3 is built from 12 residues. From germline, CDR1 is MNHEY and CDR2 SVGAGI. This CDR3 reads CASTTGSGTQYF. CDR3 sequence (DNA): TGTGCCAGCACTACGGGTAGCGGGACCCAGTACTTC.

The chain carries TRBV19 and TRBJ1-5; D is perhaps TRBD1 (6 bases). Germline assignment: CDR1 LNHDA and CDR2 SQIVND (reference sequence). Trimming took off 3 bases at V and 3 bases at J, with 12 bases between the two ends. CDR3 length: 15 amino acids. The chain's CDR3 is CASSMEGGANQPQHF. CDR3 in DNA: TGTGCCAGTAGTATGGAGGGGGGGGCCAATCAGCCCCAGCATTTT.

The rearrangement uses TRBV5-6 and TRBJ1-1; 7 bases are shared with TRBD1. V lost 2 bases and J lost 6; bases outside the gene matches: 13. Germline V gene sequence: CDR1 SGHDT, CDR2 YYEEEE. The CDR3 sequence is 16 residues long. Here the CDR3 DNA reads TGTGCCAGCAGCTTATGGAGGGGGCGGGAGGGACCTGAAGCTTTCTTT. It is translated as CASSLWRGREGPEAFF.

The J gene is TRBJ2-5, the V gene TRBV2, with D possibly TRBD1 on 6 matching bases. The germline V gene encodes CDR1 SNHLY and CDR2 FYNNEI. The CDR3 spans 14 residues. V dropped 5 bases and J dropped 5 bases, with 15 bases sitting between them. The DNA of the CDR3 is TGTGCCAGCAGTACAGGGAGAATAAGTGAGACCCAGTACTTC. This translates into CASSTGRISETQYF.

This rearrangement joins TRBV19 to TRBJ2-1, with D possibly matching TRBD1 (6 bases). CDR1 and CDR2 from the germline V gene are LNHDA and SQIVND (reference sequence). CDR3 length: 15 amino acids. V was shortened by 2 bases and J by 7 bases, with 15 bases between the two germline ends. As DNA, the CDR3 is TGTGCCAGTAGTATACAGGGGAGCATGAGAAATGAGCAGTTCTTC. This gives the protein CASSIQGSMRNEQFF.